The 21 T cell receptor beta chains listed next were all sequenced from one sample in a study of vaccination effects on CD4 cells after COVID-19. After around 10 days in culture, the CD4+ T cells were isolated. The assay was immunoSEQ multiplex PCR, and TCRdb's table has in-frame clones only and misses some. The sample carries some 50,000 clones, about 70% recorded once. For these receptors, no antigen is known. This specimen was CD4+ T cells from PBMCs cultured without peptide, taken before COVID-19 vaccination. These receptor sequences come from a human donor who had a prior SARS-CoV-2 infection.

This clone has more than one count but fewer than ten. The chain uses TRBV18 and TRBJ2-1, with 7 bases lining up with TRBD2. The ends lost 0 bases at V and 8 bases at J; junction bases unmatched: 10. The CDR3 totals 16 residues. The germline gives CDR1 KGHSH, CDR2 LQKENI. Here the CDR3 DNA reads TGTGCCAGCTCACCACCGAGCGGGAAATCGTCCCATGAGCAGTTCTTC. Translation: CASSPPSGKSSHEQFF.

This clone was observed a few times. This chain connects TRBV30 to TRBJ1-5; tentatively, D is TRBD1 (5 bases). Germline loops: CDR1 GTSNPN, CDR2 SVGIG (reference sequence). This CDR3 has 16 amino acids. Trimming stripped 2 bases from V and 0 bases from J, with 14 bases between. The CDR3 DNA is TGTGCCTGGAGTATCCAGGGTAGGGATAGCAATCAGCCCCAGCATTTT. Translation: CAWSIQGRDSNQPQHF.

For this clone: At one boundary the junction diverges from the germline segment, which might be a read error. This chain uses TRBV7-7 with TRBJ2-1; D may match TRBD1 or TRBD2 (5 bases each). The CDR3 contains 17 residues. The germline CDR1 and CDR2 sequences are SSHAT and FNYEAQ (reference sequence). CDR3 sequence (DNA): TGTGCTAGCAGCCCTCGGGGTCGGGACCAAACTTACAATGAGCAGTTCTTC. Its translation is CASSPRGRDQTYNEQFF. The entire variable domain, with the rest obtained from reference TRBV7-7 and TRBJ2-1, is as follows: GAGVSQSPRYKVTKRGQDVTLRCDPISSHATLYWYQQALGQGPEFLTYFNYEAQPDKSGLPSDRFSAERPEGSISTLTIQRTEQRDSAMYRCASSPRGRDQTYNEQFFGPGTRLTVL.

This chain links TRBV4-2 with TRBJ2-3, with 9 bases matching TRBD2. Germline assignment: CDR1 LGHNA and CDR2 YNFKEQ. The CDR3 length is 18 residues. The trim removed 0 bases at V and 2 bases at J, leaving 9 bases unmatched. CDR3 loop: CASSQDVASGDHTDTQYF. CDR3 sequence (DNA): TGTGCCAGCAGCCAAGATGTGGCTAGCGGGGACCACACAGATACGCAGTATTTT.

The chain recombines TRBV5-4 with TRBJ2-5; no clear D gene. The ends were cut back, 4 bases at V and 7 bases at J, with 14 bases in the middle. In germline, CDR1 is SGHNT, CDR2 YYREEE (reference sequence). This CDR3 is 13 amino acids long. The CDR3 loop is CASSAVGSGTQYF. The CDR3 DNA follows: TGTGCCAGCAGCGCGGTCGGGTCGGGGACCCAGTACTTC.

The chain joins TRBV28 to TRBJ2-2; TRBD2 matches 8 bases. Germline trimming cut 7 bases from V and 4 bases from J; bases unmatched to any gene: 11. Germline-derived CDR1 and CDR2 are MDHEN and SYDVKM. CDR3 length equals 16 residues. DNA of the CDR3: TGTGCCAGCATTTGGTCGGGAGGGTTTGGCACCGGGGAGCTGTTTTTT. Its protein product is CASIWSGGFGTGELFF.

The genes are TRBV5-4 and TRBJ2-2; D is perhaps TRBD1 (5 bases). The CDR3 is made up of 15 amino acids. Trimming took 4 bases from V and 4 from J, leaving 14 bases between them. Germline CDR1 and CDR2: SGHNT and YYREEE (reference sequence). The CDR3 coding sequence is TGTGCCAGCAGCGCCCAAGGGGCAGCCACCGGGGAGCTGTTTTTT. The encoded protein is CASSAQGAATGELFF.

DNA for the CDR3: TGTGCCAGCATGGGGGTCCAAGAGACCCAGTACTTC. This sequence encodes CASMGVQETQYF. The chain is built from TRBV7-9 and TRBJ2-5, with D perhaps TRBD1 or TRBD2 (5 bases each). The CDR3 length is 12 residues. Per germline, CDR1 SEHNR and CDR2 FQNEAQ (reference sequence). Trimming removed 7 bases from V and 1 base from J, with 7 bases in between.

V usage is TRBV7-2 and J usage is TRBJ2-7, with 14 bases identical to TRBD2. The CDR3 totals 15 residues. Per the germline V gene, CDR1 is SGHTA and CDR2 is FQGNSA. V lost 5 bases and J lost 9; bases outside the gene matches: 9. The CDR3 bases are TGTGCCAGCAGCACCCAACGACTAGCGGGAGGGGTGCAGTACTTC. Translated: CASSTQRLAGGVQYF.

J is TRBJ2-2 and V is TRBV15; 7 bases map to TRBD1. Germline CDR1 and CDR2: LNHNV and YYDKDF (reference sequence). The ends lost 0 bases at V and 3 bases at J; junction bases unmatched: 7. CDR3 length: 17 residues. The CDR3 nucleotides are TGTGCCACCAGCAGAGATCCGACAGGGCGAGACACCGGGGAGCTGTTTTTT. Its translation: CATSRDPTGRDTGELFF.

This clone has just a few counts. V usage is TRBV5-4 and J usage is TRBJ2-1; D is possibly TRBD1 (6 bases). Trimming left V 6 bases short and J 10 bases short, with 20 bases between. From germline, CDR1 is SGHNT and CDR2 YYREEE (reference sequence). The CDR3 has 14 amino acids. The CDR3 region has the DNA TGTGCCAGCAACGCCCGGACAGAGGGAGAGGAGCAGTTCTTC. As protein: CASNARTEGEEQFF.

The V gene is TRBV11-3, the J gene TRBJ2-1; 12 bases are shared with TRBD2. V lost 2 bases, J lost 6 bases, and 5 bases stayed unmatched. The CDR3 is 16 amino acids. Germline V gene lookup returns CDR1 SGHNT and CDR2 YENEEA. CDR3 nucleotide sequence: TGTGCCAGCAGCTTATTCGGACTAGCGGGAATCAATGAGCAGTTCTTC. Its translation: CASSLFGLAGINEQFF. Complete variable domain (other parts from reference TRBV11-3 and TRBJ2-1): EAGVVQSPRYKIIEKKQPVAFWCNPISGHNTLYWYLQNLGQGPELLIRYENEEAVDDSQLPKDRFSAERLKGVDSTLKIQPAELGDSAVYLCASSLFGLAGINEQFFGPGTRLTVL.

A single count supports this clone. The genes are TRBV2 and TRBJ2-3, with D possibly TRBD2 on 5 matching bases. V was pared by 0 bases and J by 1 base, with 11 bases between. The germline CDR1 and CDR2 sequences are SNHLY and FYNNEI. This CDR3 contains 16 residues. The CDR3 here is CASSEATLAGTDTQYF. The CDR3 bases are TGTGCCAGCAGTGAAGCGACCCTAGCCGGCACAGATACGCAGTATTTT.

The chain employs TRBV18 and TRBJ1-5; TRBD1 agrees at 7 bases. V shed 3 bases and J 6 bases; nucleotides not matched to a gene: 5. The CDR3 runs to 14 residues. CDR1 is KGHSH, CDR2 LQKENI, per germline. CDR3 bases: TGTGCCAGCTCACCCAGGGGGGCAAGTCAGCCCCAGCATTTT. This gives the protein CASSPRGASQPQHF.

CDR3 loop: CASTTGGSLSGANVLTF. Written as DNA, the CDR3 is TGCGCCAGTACGACCGGGGGGAGCCTCTCTGGGGCCAACGTCCTGACTTTC. This rearrangement joins TRBV5-1 to TRBJ2-6; 7 bases align to TRBD2. The CDR3 loop spans 17 amino acids. The ends lost 8 bases at V and 0 bases at J; junction bases unmatched: 11. Germline V gene lookup returns CDR1 SGHRS and CDR2 YFSETQ.

This chain links TRBV12-5 with TRBJ2-1; D remains ambiguous. The germline CDR1 and CDR2 sequences are LGHNT and FRNRAP. The CDR3 runs to 11 residues. Trimming left V 5 bases short and J 2 bases short, with 1 base between. The CDR3 region is CASGAYNEQFF. Written as DNA, the CDR3 is TGTGCTAGTGGTGCCTACAATGAGCAGTTCTTC.

Only one count was recorded for this clone. For the CDR3, the DNA is TGCGCCAGCAGCTTGGGAAGGGGCGACGACTATGGCTACACCTTC. Translating it yields CASSLGRGDDYGYTF. The V call is TRBV5-1, the J call TRBJ1-2; possibly TRBD1 for D (5 bases). Trimming cost V 0 bases and J 3 bases, with 12 bases left between them. Germline lookup yields CDR1 SGHRS and CDR2 YFSETQ. The CDR3 spans 15 residues.

The CDR3 bases are TGTGCCAGCAGCCCACCATCGAAGACAGATACGCAGTATTTT. This gives the protein CASSPPSKTDTQYF. This sequence joins TRBV2 and TRBJ2-3, with no clear D. The CDR3 runs to 14 residues. Germline-derived CDR1 and CDR2 are SNHLY and FYNNEI. V was trimmed by 6 bases and J by 3 bases, leaving 13 bases between them.

The chain uses TRBV4-1 and TRBJ2-7, with 11 positions matching TRBD2. This CDR3 is 16 amino acids long. The trim removed 1 base at V and 3 bases at J, leaving 5 bases unmatched. In germline, CDR1 is MGHRA, CDR2 YSYEKL. The CDR3 DNA is TGCGCCAGCAGCCAAGTAGTACTAGCGGGGGTCTACGAGCAGTACTTC. It yields the protein CASSQVVLAGVYEQYF.

V and J are TRBV27 and TRBJ2-1; possibly TRBD2 for D (7 bases). The CDR3 consists of 17 residues. Germline values: CDR1 MNHEY, CDR2 SMNVEV (reference sequence). Trimming pared 4 bases from V and 5 bases from J, leaving 21 bases between. CDR3 loop: CASSSRGGRVRNNEQFF. The CDR3 DNA is TGTGCCAGCAGTTCCCGAGGGGGGAGGGTGCGAAACAATGAGCAGTTCTTC.

The rearrangement joins TRBV5-1 to TRBJ1-1, with TRBD1 matching over 7 bases. There are 16 residues in the CDR3. The germline V gene has CDR1 SGHRS and CDR2 YFSETQ. V shed 1 base, J shed 1 base, and the junction held 7 bases outside the gene matches. The CDR3 here is CASSLLAGGENTEAFF. The CDR3 DNA is TGCGCCAGCAGCTTGTTGGCAGGGGGGGAGAACACTGAAGCTTTCTTT.